This record concerns one T cell receptor (beta chain) sequence. The antigen is unknown. The CDR3 length is 14 residues. Nucleotide data are not available. Germline V gives CDR1 PRHDT, CDR2 FYEKMQ (reference sequence). Donors were over 10 juvenile idiopathic arthritis patients with active disease. Median disease duration was approximately seven years, range 0.2-19.1. The data were taken from a study of synovial regulatory T cells in juvenile arthritis. The study's findings and limits: CDR3 overlap with synovial Tregs was higher for iaTregs than other blood Tregs.

Here immunoSEQ multiplex PCR was the method, and the copy in TCRdb shows in-frame clones only, minus some. This repertoire includes 9,500 to 10,000 clones. This chain connects TRBV13 to TRBJ1-4; with no DNA, the TCRdb D assignment of TRBD1 cannot be verified. Sequencing was done on a sample of Treg cells from blood. Subset given: remaining (HLA-DR-negative) circulating blood Treg cells. The receptor comes from a donor younger than 35 with juvenile idiopathic arthritis. The CDR3 sequence is CASCRLQTNEKLFF.